Sequencing of this T cell receptor beta chain was carried out in a study of regulatory T cells in long-lasting Graves disease. Broader study findings: Favoring TRBV28, TRBJ1-2 and TRBJ2-5 was a feature seen in persistent disease.

The CDR3 is 15 amino acids. Germline assignment: CDR1 GTSNPN and CDR2 SVGIG (reference sequence). V was clipped by 5 bases and J by 9 bases; unmatched bases: 10. Construction of TCR beta libraries relied on iRepertoire HTBI primers and on Arm-PCR targeting CDR3 regions. TCRdb redid the calling of the multiplex PCR reads with MiXCR, one entry per CDR3 protein. The profile shows more than 400,000 distinct CDR3 sequences, around 16% of them singletons. Indicated time point: newly diagnosed GD, antithyroid drugs for less than 3 months. The TCR library was made from RNA that had been extracted from PBMCs in TRIzol. The sample holds many counts of this clonotype. Its antigen is unknown. These data also featured in a second study, about T cells in Graves' hyperthyroidism and ophthalmopathy. That study reports: The HTBI set primed first-round TCR CDR3 RT-PCR.

The gene calls are TRBV30 and TRBJ2-1, with 13 bases that match TRBD2. This material consisted of peripheral blood mononuclear cells (PBMCs), taken at new diagnosis, from a patient treated with antithyroid drugs. This clonotype originated in a man aged 40-50 years with Graves disease. CDR3 region: CAWDAGLAGEFEQFF. In DNA, the CDR3 is TGTGCCTGGGATGCCGGACTAGCGGGAGAGTTTGAGCAGTTCTTC.